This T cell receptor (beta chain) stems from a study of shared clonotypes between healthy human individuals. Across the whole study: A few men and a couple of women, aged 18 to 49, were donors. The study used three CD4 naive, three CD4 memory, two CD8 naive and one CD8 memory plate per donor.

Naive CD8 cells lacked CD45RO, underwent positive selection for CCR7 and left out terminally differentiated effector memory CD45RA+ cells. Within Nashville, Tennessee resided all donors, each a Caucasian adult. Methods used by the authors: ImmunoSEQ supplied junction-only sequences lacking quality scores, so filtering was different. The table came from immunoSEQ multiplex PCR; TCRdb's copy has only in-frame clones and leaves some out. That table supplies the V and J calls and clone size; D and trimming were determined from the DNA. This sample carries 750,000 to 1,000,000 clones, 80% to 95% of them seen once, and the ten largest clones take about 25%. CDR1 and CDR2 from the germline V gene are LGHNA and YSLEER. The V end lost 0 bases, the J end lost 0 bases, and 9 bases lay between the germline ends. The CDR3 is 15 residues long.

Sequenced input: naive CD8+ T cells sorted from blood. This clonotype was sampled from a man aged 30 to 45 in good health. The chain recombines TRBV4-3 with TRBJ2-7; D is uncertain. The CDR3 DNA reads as TGCGCCAGCAGCCAAGATAGGCATAGCTCCTACGAGCAGTACTTC. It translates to CASSQDRHSSYEQYF.